The 8 T cell receptor beta chains below come from one sample, sequenced in a study of naive and memory T cell subsets. An equimolar mix of two oligonucleotides served as the beta constant-region primer for TRBC1 and TRBC2. TCRdb re-derived calls from the UMI-ligation and nested PCR reads in MiXCR, one entry per CDR3 protein. The sample has 70,000 to 95,000 distinct CDR3 sequences, 7% seen once. Sample: central memory CD4+ T cells from blood. All receptors come from a human donor in good health.

Many counts were recorded for this clonotype. The chain joins TRBV6-2 or TRBV6-3 to TRBJ2-7, with 7 bases fitting TRBD1. The CDR3 is 15 residues long. Germline trimming cut 5 bases from V and 2 bases from J; bases unmatched to any gene: 9. Germline values: CDR1 MNHEY, CDR2 SVGEGT. The CDR3 region is CASSDPGTVTYEQYF. The CDR3 region has the DNA TGTGCCAGCAGTGACCCGGGGACAGTGACCTACGAGCAGTACTTC.

This clonotype was counted ten times or more. The genes are TRBV5-6 and TRBJ1-2, with 9 nucleotides matching TRBD1. The length of the CDR3 is 14 residues. Germline V lookup: CDR1 SGHDT, CDR2 YYEEEE. V trimming: 5 bases; J trimming: 4 bases; junction bases outside the gene matches: 6. The CDR3 region has the DNA TGTGCCAGCAGGTCATGGGGACAGGGCTATGGCTACACCTTC. Encoded protein: CASRSWGQGYGYTF.

This clonotype was detected many times. This chain uses TRBV7-2 with TRBJ1-5; D is unclear. CDR1 is SGHTA and CDR2 is FQGNSA in the germline V gene. Trimming cost V 1 base and J 4 bases, with 8 bases left between them. The CDR3 contains 14 residues. This CDR3 reads CASSLGAGNQPQHF. CDR3 nucleotide sequence: TGTGCCAGCAGCTTAGGAGCTGGGAATCAGCCCCAGCATTTT.

This clonotype was counted many times. The V gene is TRBV6-5, the J gene TRBJ2-3, with D possibly being TRBD1 (6 bases). Between the trimmed V and J ends, which lost 2 bases and 3 bases, there was a span of 12 bases. The germline V gene encodes CDR1 MNHEY and CDR2 SVGAGI. CDR3 size: 15 residues. The CDR3 bases are TGTGCCAGCAGTTACGGACAACAGGGTACAGATACGCAGTATTTT. Translated, it gives CASSYGQQGTDTQYF.

This clonotype occurred many times. This chain joins TRBV7-2 and TRBJ1-2; no firm D call. This CDR3 comprises 13 residues. V dropped 4 bases and J dropped 5 bases, with 11 bases sitting between them. The germline CDR1 and CDR2 sequences are SGHTA and FQGNSA. CDR3 protein: CASSSLGGYGYTF. The CDR3 DNA reads TGTGCCAGCAGCTCGCTGGGAGGGTATGGCTACACCTTC.

This clonotype was seen at least ten times. The rearrangement joins TRBV20-1 to TRBJ1-3, with TRBD1 matching over 9 bases. This CDR3 has 13 amino acids. Germline CDR1 DFQATT, CDR2 SNEGSKA (reference sequence). The V and J ends lost 6 bases and 9 bases, in that order; junction bases with no gene match: 9. The CDR3 region is CSAAREDRGTIYF. DNA of the CDR3: TGCAGTGCCGCGAGGGAGGACAGGGGCACCATATATTTT.

This clonotype was counted many times. The chain joins TRBV7-2 to TRBJ1-5, with TRBD1 as a possible D gene (5 bases). The CDR3 extends over 15 amino acids. The V end was cut by 2 bases, the J end by 0 bases, with 8 bases between. Germline loops: CDR1 SGHTA, CDR2 FQGNSA. Here the CDR3 DNA reads TGTGCCAGCAGCTTACAGGGAGTTAGCAATCAGCCCCAGCATTTT. Translating it yields CASSLQGVSNQPQHF.

In this sample, this clonotype turned up many times. CDR3: CASSQQGALLGTEAFF. DNA of the CDR3: TGTGCCAGCAGTCAACAGGGGGCTTTGCTCGGCACTGAAGCTTTCTTT. The chain carries TRBV12-3 or TRBV12-4 and TRBJ1-1, with TRBD1 matching 9 bases. This CDR3 comprises 16 residues. The trim removed 5 bases at V and 4 bases at J, leaving 11 bases unmatched.